This T cell receptor beta chain was recovered during a study of cytomegalovirus exposure and HLA in healthy donors. Primers included in the PCR were 60 Vbeta and 13 Jbeta primers. Repertoires were generated with immunoSEQ multiplex PCR, while TCRdb's copy carries only in-frame clones and drops some. Of fewer than 200,000 clones listed, approximately 81% are singletons. On this clone itself: Its cognate antigen is unknown.

Germline CDR1 reads SGHDT; CDR2 reads YYEEEE. The CDR3 loop spans 16 amino acids. The V and J ends lost 4 bases and 0 bases, in that order; junction bases with no gene match: 7. Study observations and caveats: The dataset shows that most TCR sequences were rare, while some public TCRs occurred in many donors. Across donors, sequencing depth was assumed by presence/absence analyses to be roughly uniform. More clonal expansion characterized HLA-associated TCR beta chains than equally common others in a later analysis. In an earlier analysis, most TCR beta V segments were productive about 87% or about 30% of the time.

The chain joins TRBV5-6 to TRBJ2-1; TRBD1 aligns across 7 bases. The sample consisted of PBMCs. The sequence came from a woman aged 25 to 39 in good health and CMV-seropositive. DNA of the CDR3: TGTGCCAGCAGCATGACAGGGCGCAGCTCCTACAATGAGCAGTTCTTC. It specifies CASSMTGRSSYNEQFF.